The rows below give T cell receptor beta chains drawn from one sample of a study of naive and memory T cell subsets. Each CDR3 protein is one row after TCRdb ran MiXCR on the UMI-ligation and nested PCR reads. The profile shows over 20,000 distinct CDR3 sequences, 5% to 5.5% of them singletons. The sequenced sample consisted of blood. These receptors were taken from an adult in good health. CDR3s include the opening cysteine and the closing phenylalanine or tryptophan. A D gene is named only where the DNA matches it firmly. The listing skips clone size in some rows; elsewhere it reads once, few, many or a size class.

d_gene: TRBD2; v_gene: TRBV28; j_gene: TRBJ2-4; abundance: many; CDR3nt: TGTGCCAGCAGTTTCCGCGGGGGGGGCATTCAGTACTTC; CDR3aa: CASSFRGGGIQYF
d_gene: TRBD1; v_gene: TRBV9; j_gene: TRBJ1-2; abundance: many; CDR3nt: TGTGCCAGCAGCGTTGGAGCCCCATCCCCAGGGACAGGGTCACTCTACACCTTC; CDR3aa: CASSVGAPSPGTGSLYTF
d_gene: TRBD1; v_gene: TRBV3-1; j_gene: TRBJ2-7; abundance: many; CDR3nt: TGTGCCAGCAGCCGGCGGGACAGGAGAAAACCGTACGAGCAGTACTTC; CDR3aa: CASSRRDRRKPYEQYF
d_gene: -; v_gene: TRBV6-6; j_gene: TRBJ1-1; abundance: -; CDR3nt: TGTGCCAGCAGCCCAGAAACAGGAGGTTATACTGAAGCTTTCTTT; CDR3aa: CASSPETGGYTEAFF
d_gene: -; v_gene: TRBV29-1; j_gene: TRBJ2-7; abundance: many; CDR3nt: TGCAGCGTGCCTTCTAGCGCCGCCTCCTACGAGCAGTACTTC; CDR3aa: CSVPSSAASYEQYF
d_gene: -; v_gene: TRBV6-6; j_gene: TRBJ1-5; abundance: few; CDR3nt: TGTGCCAGCCGGGGATTTAGCAATCAGCCCCAGCATTTT; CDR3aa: CASRGFSNQPQHF
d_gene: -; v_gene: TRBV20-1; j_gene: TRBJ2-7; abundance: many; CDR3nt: TGCAGTGCCGCTGACACTCCGGAGGAGCAGTACTTC; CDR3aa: CSAADTPEEQYF
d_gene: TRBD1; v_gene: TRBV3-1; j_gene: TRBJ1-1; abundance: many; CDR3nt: TGTGCCAGCAGCCAAGGTCGGACAGGGGAGTCTGAAGCTTTCTTT; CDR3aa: CASSQGRTGESEAFF
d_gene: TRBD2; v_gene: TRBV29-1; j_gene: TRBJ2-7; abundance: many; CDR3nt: TGCAGCGTTGAAGGGATGGCTAGCGGGAGTATCAAGCAGTACTTC; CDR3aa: CSVEGMASGSIKQYF
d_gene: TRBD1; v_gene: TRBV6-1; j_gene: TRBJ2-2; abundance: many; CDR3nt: TGTGCCAGCAGTGAAAGAGGGGGCGCGAACACCGGGGAGCTGTTTTTT; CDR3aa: CASSERGGANTGELFF
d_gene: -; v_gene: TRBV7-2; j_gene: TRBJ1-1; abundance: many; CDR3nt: TGTGCCAGCAGCTTAGCGTGGACAACGAGGAACACTGAAGCTTTCTTT; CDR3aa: CASSLAWTTRNTEAFF
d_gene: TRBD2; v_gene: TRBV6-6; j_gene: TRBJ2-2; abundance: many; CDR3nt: TGTGCCAGCAGTTACGGGATAGCGGGAGTGGCCGGGGAGCTGTTTTTT; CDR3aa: CASSYGIAGVAGELFF
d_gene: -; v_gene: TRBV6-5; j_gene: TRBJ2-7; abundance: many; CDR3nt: TGTGCCAGCAGTTACGCGGACCAGGACTACGAGCAGTACTTC; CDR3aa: CASSYADQDYEQYF
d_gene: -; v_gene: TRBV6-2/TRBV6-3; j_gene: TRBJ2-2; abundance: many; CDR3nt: TGTGCCAGCAGCCCACCGGGACACTGGAACACCGGGGAGCTGTTTTTT; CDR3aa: CASSPPGHWNTGELFF
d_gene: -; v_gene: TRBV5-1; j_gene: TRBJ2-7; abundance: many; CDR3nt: TGCGCCAGCAGCTTGGACAGGGTAGGCGAGCAGTACTTC; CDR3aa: CASSLDRVGEQYF
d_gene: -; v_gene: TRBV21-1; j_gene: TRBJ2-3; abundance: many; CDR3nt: TGTGCCAGCAGCCCGACCGGGACAGGGTCTCGATATACGCAGTATTTT; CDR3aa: CASSPTGTGSRYTQYF
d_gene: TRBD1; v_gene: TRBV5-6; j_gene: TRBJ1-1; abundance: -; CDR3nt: TGTGCCAGCAGCTTGGCCAGATCGTTCGTGGGACAGGGAAACACTGAAGCTTTCTTT; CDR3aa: CASSLARSFVGQGNTEAFF
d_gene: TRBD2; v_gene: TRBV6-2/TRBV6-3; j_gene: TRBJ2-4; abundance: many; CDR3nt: TGTGCCAGCACCCAACTACTAGCGGGAGCGCCCAAAAACATTCAGTACTTC; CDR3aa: CASTQLLAGAPKNIQYF
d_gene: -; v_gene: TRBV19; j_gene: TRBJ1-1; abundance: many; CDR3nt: TGTGCCAGTAGTAGAGACAGGCTGAACACTGAAGCTTTCTTT; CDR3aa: CASSRDRLNTEAFF
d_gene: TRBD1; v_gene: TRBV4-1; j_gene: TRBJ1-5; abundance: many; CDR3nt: TGCGCCAGCAGCCAAGAGAGACAGGGGGCGCAGCCCCAGCATTTT; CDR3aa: CASSQERQGAQPQHF
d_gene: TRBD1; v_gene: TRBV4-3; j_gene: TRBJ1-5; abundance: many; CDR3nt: TGCGCCAGCAGCCGGGGAATCGACAGGGGGGTTCAGCCCCAGCATTTT; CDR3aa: CASSRGIDRGVQPQHF
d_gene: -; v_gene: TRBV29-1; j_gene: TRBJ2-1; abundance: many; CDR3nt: TGCAGCGTCCGACAGAACTACAATGAGCAGTTCTTC; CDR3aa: CSVRQNYNEQFF
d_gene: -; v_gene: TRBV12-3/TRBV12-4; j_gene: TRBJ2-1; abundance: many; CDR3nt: TGTGCCAGCAGTTTGGACATCCTATGGCCCTACAATGAGCAGTTCTTC; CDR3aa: CASSLDILWPYNEQFF
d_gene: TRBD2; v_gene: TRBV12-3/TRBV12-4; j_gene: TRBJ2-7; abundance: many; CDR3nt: TGTGCCAGCAGCCACGGACTAGACTACGAGCAGTACTTC; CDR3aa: CASSHGLDYEQYF
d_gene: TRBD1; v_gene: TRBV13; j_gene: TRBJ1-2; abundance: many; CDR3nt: TGTGCCAGCAGCTGGGACAGCTCCTATGGCTACACCTTC; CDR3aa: CASSWDSSYGYTF
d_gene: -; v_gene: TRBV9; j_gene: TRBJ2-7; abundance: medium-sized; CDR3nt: TGTGCCAGCAGCGTAGGTGGCAGGTCGGCGTACGAGCAGTACTTC; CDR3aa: CASSVGGRSAYEQYF
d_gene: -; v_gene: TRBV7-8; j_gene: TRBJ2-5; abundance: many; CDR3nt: TGTGCCAGCAGCTTAGATCGGGACTTTCAAGAGACCCAGTACTTC; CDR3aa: CASSLDRDFQETQYF
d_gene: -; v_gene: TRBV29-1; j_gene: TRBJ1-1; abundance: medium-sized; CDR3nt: TGCAGCGCCGGACAAGACGAAACTGAAGCTTTCTTT; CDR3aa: CSAGQDETEAFF
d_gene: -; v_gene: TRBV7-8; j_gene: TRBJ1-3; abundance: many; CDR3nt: TGTGCCAGCAGTTCAGGGCCTGGAAACACCATATATTTT; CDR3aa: CASSSGPGNTIYF
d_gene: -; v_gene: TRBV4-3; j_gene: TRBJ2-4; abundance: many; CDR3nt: TGCGCCAGCAGCCAAGATTGGGACATCGGTAACATTCAGTACTTC; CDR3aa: CASSQDWDIGNIQYF
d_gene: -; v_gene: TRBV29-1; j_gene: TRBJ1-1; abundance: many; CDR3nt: TGCAGCGCCCGAAGACAGGATAGCACTGAAGCTTTCTTT; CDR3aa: CSARRQDSTEAFF
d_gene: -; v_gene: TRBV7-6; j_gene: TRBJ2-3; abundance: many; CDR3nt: TGTGCCAGCAGCTTGACGGGGGTGGACACAGATACGCAGTATTTT; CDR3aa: CASSLTGVDTDTQYF
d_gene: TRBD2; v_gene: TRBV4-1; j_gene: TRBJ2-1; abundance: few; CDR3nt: TGCGCCAGCACCCTTAGCGGGAGACATTACAATGAGCAGTTCTTC; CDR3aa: CASTLSGRHYNEQFF
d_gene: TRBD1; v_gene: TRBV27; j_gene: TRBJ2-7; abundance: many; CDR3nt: TGTGCCAGCAGTTCATACAGGGGGCCCGGCGAGCAGTACTTC; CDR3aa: CASSSYRGPGEQYF
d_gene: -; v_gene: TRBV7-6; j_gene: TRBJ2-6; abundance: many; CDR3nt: TGTGCCAGCAGCTTACCTGGGGCCAACGTCCTGACTTTC; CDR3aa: CASSLPGANVLTF
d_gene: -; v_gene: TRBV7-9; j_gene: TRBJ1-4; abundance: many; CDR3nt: TGTGCCAGCAGCTTAATCGGAGGGAAGGCGGGTGAAAAACTGTTTTTT; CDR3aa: CASSLIGGKAGEKLFF
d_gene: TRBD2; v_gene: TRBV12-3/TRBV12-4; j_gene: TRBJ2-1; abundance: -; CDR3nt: TGTGCCAGCAGTGGGACTATGCCCGCTGAGCAGTTCTTC; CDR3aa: CASSGTMPAEQFF
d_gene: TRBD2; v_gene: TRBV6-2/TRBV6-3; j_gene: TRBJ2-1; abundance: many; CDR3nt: TGTGCCTCCGGACTAGCGAACAATGAGCAGTTCTTC; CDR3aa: CASGLANNEQFF
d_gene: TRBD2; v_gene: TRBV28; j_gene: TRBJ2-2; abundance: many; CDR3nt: TGTGCCAGCAGTCACGACCGACTAGCCTCCGTGCGGACCGGGGAGCTGTTTTTT; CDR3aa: CASSHDRLASVRTGELFF
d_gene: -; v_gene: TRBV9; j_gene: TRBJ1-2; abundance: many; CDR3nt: TGTGCCAGCAGCCCCATGGTAGGCTATGGCTACACCTTC; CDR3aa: CASSPMVGYGYTF
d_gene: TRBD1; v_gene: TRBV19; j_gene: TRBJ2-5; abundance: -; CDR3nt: TGTGCCAGTGGGGACAGAGCCCAAGAGACCCAGTACTTC; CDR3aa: CASGDRAQETQYF
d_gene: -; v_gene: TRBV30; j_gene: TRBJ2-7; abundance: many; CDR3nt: TGTGCCTGGAGTGTACTCGCCGGGACGGTGGGCTACGAGCAGTACTTC; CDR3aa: CAWSVLAGTVGYEQYF
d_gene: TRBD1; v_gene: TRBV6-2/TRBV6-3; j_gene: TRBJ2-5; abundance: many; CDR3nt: TGTGCCAGCAGTTACTCGCTGGTACAGGGGAGTAGGTACCAAGAGACCCAGTACTTC; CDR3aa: CASSYSLVQGSRYQETQYF
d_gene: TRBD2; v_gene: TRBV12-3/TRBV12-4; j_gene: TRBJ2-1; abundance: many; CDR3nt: TGTGCCAGCAGTCAACTAGCGGGAGCGGGCAATGAGCAGTTCTTC; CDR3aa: CASSQLAGAGNEQFF
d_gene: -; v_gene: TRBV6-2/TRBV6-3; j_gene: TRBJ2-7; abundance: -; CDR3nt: TGTGCCAGCAGTCCGATACGCTACGAGCAGTACTTC; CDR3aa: CASSPIRYEQYF
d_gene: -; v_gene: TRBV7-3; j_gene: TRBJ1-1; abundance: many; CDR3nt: TGTGCCAGCAGCTTATTAGGGGGACCGAACACTGAAGCTTTCTTT; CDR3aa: CASSLLGGPNTEAFF
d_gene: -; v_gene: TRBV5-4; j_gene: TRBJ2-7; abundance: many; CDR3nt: TGTGCCAGCAGCTCCAGACTGGGGCAGTACTTC; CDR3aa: CASSSRLGQYF
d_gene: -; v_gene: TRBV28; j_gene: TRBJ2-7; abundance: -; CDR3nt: TGTGCCAGCAGTTTGGGCAGGGGAGAGAACGAGCAGTACTTC; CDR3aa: CASSLGRGENEQYF
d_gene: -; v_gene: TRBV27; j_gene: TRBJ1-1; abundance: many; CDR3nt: TGTGCCAGCAGTTTAACATGGGACACTGAAGCTTTCTTT; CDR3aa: CASSLTWDTEAFF
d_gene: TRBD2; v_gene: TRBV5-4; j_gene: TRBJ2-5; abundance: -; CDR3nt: TGTGCCAGCAGCTTGCCTAGCGGGAGGAAAGGAGAGACCCAGTACTTC; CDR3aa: CASSLPSGRKGETQYF
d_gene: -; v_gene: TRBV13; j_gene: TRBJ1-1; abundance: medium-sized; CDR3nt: TGTGCCAGCAGACATAGGACGGGGTACACTGAAGCTTTCTTT; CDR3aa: CASRHRTGYTEAFF
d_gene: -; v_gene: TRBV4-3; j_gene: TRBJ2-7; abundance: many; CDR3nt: TGCGCCAGCAGCCAAGTCACTGGCTCCTACGAGCAGTACTTC; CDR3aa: CASSQVTGSYEQYF
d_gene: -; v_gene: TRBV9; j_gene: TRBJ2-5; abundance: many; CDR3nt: TGTGCCAGCAGCCCCGGCCTCGGTACCCAGTACTTC; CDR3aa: CASSPGLGTQYF
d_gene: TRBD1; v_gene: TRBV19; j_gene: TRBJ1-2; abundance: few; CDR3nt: TGTGCCAGTAGTATGCTACAGGGGGCGCGGAACTATGGCTACACCTTC; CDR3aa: CASSMLQGARNYGYTF
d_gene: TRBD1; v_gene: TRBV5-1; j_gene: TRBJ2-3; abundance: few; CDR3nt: TGCGCCAGCAGCTGGGGACAGGGGACAGATACGCAGTATTTT; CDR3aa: CASSWGQGTDTQYF
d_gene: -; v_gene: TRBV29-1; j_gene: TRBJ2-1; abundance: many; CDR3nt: TGCAGCACTTGGATGGGGGATACCGAGCAGTTCTTC; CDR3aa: CSTWMGDTEQFF
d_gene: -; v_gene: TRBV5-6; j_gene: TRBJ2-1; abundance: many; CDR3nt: TGTGCCAGCAGCGACTATAGCGGAGCCTACAATGAGCAGTTCTTC; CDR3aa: CASSDYSGAYNEQFF
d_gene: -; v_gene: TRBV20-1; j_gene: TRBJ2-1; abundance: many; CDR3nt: TGCAGTGCTAGACCTCTCACGAGCTCCTACAATGAGCAGTTCTTC; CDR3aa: CSARPLTSSYNEQFF
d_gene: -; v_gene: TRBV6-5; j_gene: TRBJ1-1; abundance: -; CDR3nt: TGTGCCAGCACTAAAAGGGGTCGGAACACTGAAGCTTTCTTT; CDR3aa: CASTKRGRNTEAFF